These 22 T cell receptor beta chains share one sample of origin, sequenced in a study of shared T cell receptors in the human thymus. Data came from immunoSEQ multiplex PCR; TCRdb stores just in-frame clones and leaves some out. Among hundreds of thousands of clones listed, 70% to 80% were seen once. The sample was also reused in another study, on human thymus T cells.

The specimen sequenced was thymocytes. Receptor source: a boy less than two years old with a congenital heart defect.

The chain couples TRBV7-9 to TRBJ2-7; the match to TRBD1 covers 9 bases. The CDR3 runs 14 residues. Trimming removed 6 bases from V and 4 bases from J; junction bases left unmatched: 7. Germline CDR1 SEHNR, CDR2 FQNEAQ (reference sequence). The CDR3 sequence: CASSSGGQGYEQYF. CDR3 DNA sequence: TGTGCCAGCAGTTCCGGGGGACAGGGATACGAGCAGTACTTC.

The CDR3 spells CASSWSDSYEQYF. The CDR3 bases are TGTGCCAGCAGTTGGTCAGACTCCTACGAGCAGTACTTC. The chain joins TRBV11-3 to TRBJ2-7; unclear D gene. V was shortened by 6 bases and J by 0 bases, with 9 bases between the two germline ends. Germline loops: CDR1 SGHNT, CDR2 YENEEA. The CDR3 runs to 13 residues.

The chain has TRBV10-2 and TRBJ2-1; D possibly corresponds to TRBD2 (5 bases). CDR1 is WSHSY, CDR2 SAAADI, per germline. CDR3 size: 13 residues. Trimming took 5 bases from V and 8 from J, leaving 13 bases between them. For the CDR3, the DNA is TGCGCCAGCAGTTCCCGGACTGAAGATGAGCAGTTCTTC. It translates to CASSSRTEDEQFF.

V and J are TRBV27 and TRBJ2-3, with 7 nucleotides matching TRBD1. This CDR3 comprises 15 residues. Per the germline V gene, CDR1 is MNHEY and CDR2 is SMNVEV (reference sequence). V lost 2 bases, J lost 5 bases, and 7 bases stayed unmatched. CDR3 bases: TGTGCCAGCAGTTTAATTGGGACAGCTCAAGATACGCAGTATTTT. Protein sequence: CASSLIGTAQDTQYF.

The genes are TRBV27 and TRBJ2-7, with 15 bases identical to TRBD2. CDR1 and CDR2 from the germline V gene are MNHEY and SMNVEV (reference sequence). The CDR3 totals 18 residues. Losses at the gene ends were 7 bases for V and 1 base for J; bases not matched to a gene: 11. The chain's CDR3 is CASTTMGGLAGGSYEQYF. In nucleotides, the CDR3 is TGTGCCAGCACCACGATGGGGGGACTAGCGGGAGGATCCTACGAGCAGTACTTC.

This clone was seen a few times. The chain couples TRBV19 to TRBJ2-7; 8 nucleotides align to TRBD2. The germline V gene encodes CDR1 LNHDA and CDR2 SQIVND (reference sequence). There are 13 residues in the CDR3. Losses at the gene ends were 6 bases for V and 3 bases for J; bases not matched to a gene: 4. CDR3 sequence reads: CASRAGEGYEQYF. For the CDR3, the DNA is TGTGCCAGTAGAGCGGGAGAGGGCTACGAGCAGTACTTC. Variable domain in full (rest from reference TRBV19 and TRBJ2-7): DGGITQSPKYLFRKEGQNVTLSCEQNLNHDAMYWYRQDPGQGLRLIYYSQIVNDFQKGDIAEGYSVSREKKESFPLTVTSAQKNPTAFYLCASRAGEGYEQYFGPGTRLTVT.

This clone was detected only a few times. The chain is built from TRBV7-3 and TRBJ2-7; 9 bases line up with TRBD1. V dropped 1 base and J dropped 4; count of bases not matched to a gene: 11. From germline, CDR1 is SGHTA and CDR2 FQGTGA. The CDR3 loop spans 17 amino acids. DNA for the CDR3: TGTGCCAGCAGCTTAAATCCCCCGGGACAGGGATGGTACGAGCAGTACTTC. Its protein product is CASSLNPPGQGWYEQYF.

The rearrangement links TRBV5-1 to TRBJ1-2; TRBD1 agrees at 10 bases. CDR3 length equals 17 residues. Germline-derived CDR1 and CDR2 are SGHRS and YFSETQ. V trimming: 2 bases; J trimming: 3 bases; junction bases outside the gene matches: 10. CDR3 region: CASSFPGQGIGHYGYTF. CDR3 DNA: TGCGCCAGCAGCTTTCCGGGACAGGGGATCGGACACTATGGCTACACCTTC.

This sequence joins TRBV5-1 and TRBJ2-7; 8 positions agree with TRBD2. The V gene end was trimmed by 0 bases and the J gene end by 6 bases; junction bases not matched to a gene: 20. The CDR3 contains 19 residues. Germline V gene data show CDR1 as SGHRS and CDR2 as YFSETQ. The CDR3 protein is CASSLEWGHPAGDLFEQYF. In DNA, the CDR3 is TGCGCCAGCAGCTTGGAGTGGGGGCACCCAGCGGGGGACCTCTTCGAGCAGTACTTC.

The V and J genes are TRBV2 and TRBJ2-3; 12 bases are a match to TRBD2. This CDR3 comprises 15 residues. CDR1 and CDR2 from the germline V gene are SNHLY and FYNNEI. V was clipped by 2 bases and J by 4 bases; unmatched bases: 1. The CDR3, as DNA: TGTGCCAGCAGTGAACTAGCGGGAGGGCCAGATACGCAGTATTTT. Residues: CASSELAGGPDTQYF.

This chain links TRBV5-1 with TRBJ2-6, with 11 bases identical to TRBD2. Germline trimming cut 2 bases from V and 0 bases from J; bases unmatched to any gene: 4. Per the germline V gene, CDR1 is SGHRS and CDR2 is YFSETQ. The CDR3 is made up of 18 amino acids. CDR3 coding DNA: TGCGCCAGCAGCTTCCCGGGACTAGCGGTCTCTGGGGCCAACGTCCTGACTTTC. Encoded protein: CASSFPGLAVSGANVLTF. Combining the CDR3 with reference TRBV5-1 and TRBJ2-6 gives the whole variable domain KAGVTQTPRYLIKTRGQQVTLSCSPISGHRSVSWYQQTPGQGLQFLFEYFSETQRNKGNFPGRFSGRQFSNSRSEMNVSTLELGDSALYLCASSFPGLAVSGANVLTFGAGSRLTVL.

V usage is TRBV29-1 and J usage is TRBJ2-5; 7 bases align to TRBD1. The V gene's germline CDR1 is SQVTM and CDR2 ANQGSEA. Trimming cost V 4 bases and J 0 bases; bases outside gene matches: 2. The length of the CDR3 is 13 residues. The CDR3 reads CSVGDSHQETQYF. CDR3 DNA: TGCAGCGTTGGGGACAGCCACCAAGAGACCCAGTACTTC.

The CDR3 loop is CSALGRLAGVPHNEQFF. The CDR3 bases are TGCAGCGCGCTAGGGAGGCTAGCGGGAGTTCCCCACAATGAGCAGTTCTTC. This chain uses TRBV29-1 with TRBJ2-1, with 10 bases aligning to TRBD2. The CDR3 consists of 17 residues. Germline CDR1 reads SQVTM; CDR2 reads ANQGSEA. J was trimmed by 5 bases and V by 7 bases; bases with no gene match: 17.

Written as DNA, the CDR3 is TGTGCCAGCAGTGAATATGCCGGGGACTGGGTTCCTGGGGCCAACGTCCTGACTTTC. Translated: CASSEYAGDWVPGANVLTF. This chain links TRBV6-1 with TRBJ2-6, with a tentative D call TRBD2 (6 bases). The V gene lost 2 bases and the J gene lost 2 bases, with 19 bases spanning the gap. Germline assignment: CDR1 MNHNS and CDR2 SASEGT. The CDR3 covers 19 residues.

The chain carries TRBV5-8 and TRBJ2-1; 11 bases line up with TRBD1. CDR3 length: 15 residues. Germline CDR1 reads SGHTS; CDR2 reads YDEGEE. The J segment lost 8 bases and the V segment lost 1 base, leaving 5 bases of the junction unmatched. The CDR3 bases are TGTGCCAGCAGCTTGCCCGGGACAGGGGGATATGAGCAGTTCTTC. The encoded protein is CASSLPGTGGYEQFF.

V is TRBV19 and J is TRBJ2-5; 8 positions match TRBD2. The CDR3 contains 17 residues. V lost 4 bases, J lost 5 bases, and 15 bases stayed unmatched. CDR1 LNHDA and CDR2 SQIVND come from the germline V gene (reference sequence). Here the CDR3 DNA reads TGTGCCAGTAGTACCCACTTAGCGGGGACAACCTCTGAGACCCAGTACTTC. Residues: CASSTHLAGTTSETQYF.

This clone was seen only once. This chain connects TRBV27 to TRBJ2-1, with TRBD1 matching 8 bases. With 2 bases clipped from V and 8 bases from J, the junction kept 23 bases outside the gene matches. The CDR3 is 20 amino acids. The germline gives CDR1 MNHEY, CDR2 SMNVEV (reference sequence). The chain's CDR3 is CASSLRIGPTGVVLEDEQFF. The CDR3 nucleotides are TGTGCCAGCAGTTTAAGGATCGGGCCGACAGGGGTTGTACTGGAGGATGAGCAGTTCTTC.

Only one count was recorded for this clone. The chain employs TRBV28 and TRBJ2-7; D gene unclear. The CDR3 runs to 11 residues. Germline assignment: CDR1 MDHEN and CDR2 SYDVKM. V shed 8 bases and J shed 6 bases, with 11 bases lying between them. CDR3 sequence reads: CASSFTGEQYF. The CDR3 DNA reads as TGTGCCAGCTCCTTTACCGGCGAGCAGTACTTC.

The gene calls are TRBV28 and TRBJ1-2; the match to TRBD1 covers 8 bases. From germline, CDR1 is MDHEN and CDR2 SYDVKM. The CDR3 loop spans 18 amino acids. Losses at the gene ends were 4 bases for V and 1 base for J; bases not matched to a gene: 14. CDR3 protein: CASSSTTGDNLHNYGYTF. CDR3 DNA: TGTGCCAGCAGTTCGACGACAGGGGATAACCTTCATAACTATGGCTACACCTTC.

The chain combines TRBV27 with TRBJ2-3, with 7 nucleotides matching TRBD2. The CDR3 sequence is 15 residues long. V shed 5 bases, J shed 1 base, and the junction held 6 bases outside the gene matches. Germline assignment: CDR1 MNHEY and CDR2 SMNVEV (reference sequence). The CDR3 nucleotides are TGTGCCAGCAGTCCCAGCGGGAACTGCACAGATACGCAGTATTTT. It encodes CASSPSGNCTDTQYF.

The V gene is TRBV30, the J gene TRBJ1-2, with 8 bases aligning to TRBD1. The germline V gene encodes CDR1 GTSNPN and CDR2 SVGIG (reference sequence). The ends lost 3 bases at V and 3 bases at J; junction bases unmatched: 3. The CDR3 is 13 residues long. The chain's CDR3 is CAWRGTGYYGYTF. CDR3 nucleotides: TGTGCCTGGAGGGGGACAGGCTACTATGGCTACACCTTC. Combining the CDR3 with reference TRBV30 and TRBJ1-2 gives the whole variable domain SQTIHQWPATLVQPVGSPLSLECTVEGTSNPNLYWYRQAAGRGLQLLFYSVGIGQISSEVPQNLSASRPQDRQFILSSKKLLLSDSGFYLCAWRGTGYYGYTFGSGTRLTVV.

The J gene is TRBJ1-2, the V gene TRBV29-1; 9 nucleotides agree with TRBD1. Germline lookup yields CDR1 SQVTM and CDR2 ANQGSEA. Trimming at V came to 6 bases and at J to 2 bases, leaving 4 bases not matched to a gene. The CDR3 runs to 13 residues. CDR3 region: CSVSGTGNYGYTF. The CDR3 DNA follows: TGCAGCGTGTCCGGGACAGGGAACTATGGCTACACCTTC. Full variable domain (remainder filled in from reference TRBV29-1 and TRBJ1-2): SAVISQKPSRDICQRGTSLTIQCQVDSQVTMMFWYRQQPGQSLTLIATANQGSEATYESGFVIDKFPISRPNLTFSTLTVSNMSPEDSSIYLCSVSGTGNYGYTFGSGTRLTVV.